The source of this TCR beta chain is a study of cytomegalovirus exposure and HLA in healthy donors. At the level of the study: Among 398 genotyped donors, around 80% fell in the Caucasian-associated ancestry cluster.

For this clone: Antigen unknown.

Amplification used 60 Vbeta primers and 13 Jbeta primers. Profiled with immunoSEQ multiplex PCR; TCRdb holds only in-frame clones, not every one. The sample carries 170,000 or so clones, under 85% recorded once. Broader study findings: Sequencing likely caused a cluster of highly shared sequence variants. In a later analysis, HLA-associated beta chains showed higher expansion and lower generation probabilities than comparable chains.

Whereas donors were nominally healthy upon sampling, unrecorded immune exposures were probable. CDR1 MNHEY and CDR2 SMNVEV come from the germline V gene (reference sequence). The V gene lost 5 bases and the J gene lost 0 bases, with 18 bases spanning the gap. The CDR3 is 17 amino acids. Sequencing was performed on PBMCs. This receptor was taken from a man aged 18 to 35 in good health and CMV-seronegative. This sequence joins TRBV27 and TRBJ2-3; D may be TRBD2 (6 bases). The CDR3 nucleotides are TGTGCCAGCAGTCGAGGCCTGGGGGGTACTAGCACAGATACGCAGTATTTT. Translating it yields CASSRGLGGTSTDTQYF.